What follows is one T cell receptor beta chain and its context. TCR analog templates of synthetic origin were spiked into each PCR. Assay used: immunoSEQ multiplex PCR; TCRdb lists only in-frame clones, some missing. This sample has about 73,000 clones; about 89% occur once, and the top ten carry 3% to 4%. The data were taken from a study of PD-L1 blockade in urothelial cancer. Study in general: Males with bladder-origin urothelial cancer made up about 90% of the roughly 30 patients. The median T cell count in blood samples was some 140,000.

CDR3 length: 13 amino acids. The germline V gene has CDR1 SGHTA and CDR2 FQGNSA. Trimming cost V 8 bases and J 6 bases; bases outside gene matches: 8. The TCR sequence derives from a man aged 55 to 70 with urothelial cancer. The starting material was PBMCs, obtained around atezolizumab (anti-PD-L1) treatment. The V and J genes are TRBV7-2 and TRBJ1-1; 8 bases agree with TRBD1. Here the CDR3 reads CASGRGRRAEAFF. The CDR3 nucleotides are TGTGCCAGCGGCAGGGGGCGCCGCGCTGAAGCTTTCTTT.